This T cell receptor (beta chain) is drawn from a study of blood T cells in healthy people across ages. A second PCR of 7 to 11 cycles used a sample-barcoded 5' primer and a J-beta primer mix. Each CDR3 protein gets one entry after TCRdb re-called the 5' RACE reads with MiXCR. The sample holds about 570,000 distinct CDR3 sequences; roughly a quarter are singletons and the top ten take approximately 3.3%. These same data were also listed under a study on T cells of mothers and their children.

This receptor was taken from a boy aged 2 to 10 in good health. The material sequenced was blood.

CDR3 amino acids: CASRTGSSGAPLHF. CDR3 nucleotides: TGTGCCAGCAGGACAGGGAGCTCTGGTGCACCCCTCCACTTT. This rearrangement joins TRBV2 to TRBJ1-6; 7 bases map to TRBD1. This CDR3 region has 14 residues. The J segment lost 11 bases and the V segment lost 6 bases, leaving 10 bases of the junction unmatched. Germline V gene lookup returns CDR1 SNHLY and CDR2 FYNNEI.